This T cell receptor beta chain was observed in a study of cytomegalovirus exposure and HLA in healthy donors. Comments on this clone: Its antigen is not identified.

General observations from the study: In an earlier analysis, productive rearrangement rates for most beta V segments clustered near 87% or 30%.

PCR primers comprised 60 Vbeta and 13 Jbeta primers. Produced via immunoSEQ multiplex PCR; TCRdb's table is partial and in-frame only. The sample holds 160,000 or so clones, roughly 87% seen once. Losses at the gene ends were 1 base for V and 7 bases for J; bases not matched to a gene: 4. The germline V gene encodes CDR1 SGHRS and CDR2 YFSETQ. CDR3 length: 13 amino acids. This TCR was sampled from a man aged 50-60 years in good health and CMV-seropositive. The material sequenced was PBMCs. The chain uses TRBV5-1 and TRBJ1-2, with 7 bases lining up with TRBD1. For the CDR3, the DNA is TGCGCCAGCAGCTTGACAGGGGTTTCTGGCTACACCTTC. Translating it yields CASSLTGVSGYTF.